The present T cell receptor beta chain was sequenced within a study of blood T cell repertoires in COVID-19. Study at large: There were acute and convalescent COVID-19 samples, and they came from the United States, Italy and Spain. PBMCs, B-cell-depleted T cells, or T cells provided the cDNA or gDNA that made up the material.

How the authors handled the data: By means of reference gene primer amplification, nucleated cell counts were estimated. Sequenced by immunoSEQ multiplex PCR; TCRdb stores in-frame clones only, minus some. V, J and clone size are those of that table, while D and trimming were read from the DNA. The repertoire holds some 89,000 clones, with approximately 89% as singletons. With 2 bases removed from V and 8 bases from J, the gap between germline ends came to 6 bases. Germline lookup yields CDR1 SEHNR and CDR2 FQNEAQ (reference sequence). The CDR3 spans 12 residues. The TCR sequence derives from a man between 45 and 60 years old with acute or convalescent COVID-19. The sequenced material came from peripheral blood. The chain carries TRBV7-9 and TRBJ1-4, with no clear D. The CDR3 nucleotides are TGTGCCAGCAGCTTACAGAACGAAAAACTGTTTTTT. It yields the protein CASSLQNEKLFF.